This entry is about one T cell receptor beta chain. This entry belongs to a study of blood T cell repertoires in COVID-19. Sequenced by immunoSEQ multiplex PCR; TCRdb stores in-frame clones only, minus some. The sample contains under 200,000 clones, 85% to 90% of which appear only once. Germline loops: CDR1 SGHNT, CDR2 YENEEA. The V gene lost 4 bases and the J gene lost 7 bases, with 5 bases spanning the gap. The CDR3 contains 11 residues. The gene calls are TRBV11-3 and TRBJ2-1; D is unclear. The sequence was collected from a man aged 18 to 30 with active or convalescent COVID-19. The sequenced material came from peripheral blood. The CDR3 DNA sequence: TGTGCCAGCAGCTCCGGTAATGAGCAGTTCTTC. As protein: CASSSGNEQFF. The variable domain in full, with the rest retrieved from reference TRBV11-3 and TRBJ2-1, is EAGVVQSPRYKIIEKKQPVAFWCNPISGHNTLYWYLQNLGQGPELLIRYENEEAVDDSQLPKDRFSAERLKGVDSTLKIQPAELGDSAVYLCASSSGNEQFFGPGTRLTVL.